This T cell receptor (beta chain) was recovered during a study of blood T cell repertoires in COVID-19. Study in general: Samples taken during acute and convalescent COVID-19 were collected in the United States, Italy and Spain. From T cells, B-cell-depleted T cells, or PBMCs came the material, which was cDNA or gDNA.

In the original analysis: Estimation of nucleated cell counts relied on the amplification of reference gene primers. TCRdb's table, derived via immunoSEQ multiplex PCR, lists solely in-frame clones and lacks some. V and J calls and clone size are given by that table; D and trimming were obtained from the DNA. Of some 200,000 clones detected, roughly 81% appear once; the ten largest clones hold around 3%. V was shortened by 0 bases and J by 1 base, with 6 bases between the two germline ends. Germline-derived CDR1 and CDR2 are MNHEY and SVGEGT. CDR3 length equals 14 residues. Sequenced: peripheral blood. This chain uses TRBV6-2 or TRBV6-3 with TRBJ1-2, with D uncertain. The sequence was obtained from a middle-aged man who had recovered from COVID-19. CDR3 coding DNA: TGTGCCAGCAGTTACTCTTCTATTAACTATGGCTACACCTTC. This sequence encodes CASSYSSINYGYTF.